This T cell receptor (beta chain) was captured by sequencing in a study of cytomegalovirus exposure and HLA in healthy donors. Study-wide results and limits: Later analysis indicated greater clonal expansion among HLA-associated TCR beta chains than among equally common other chains. Across all donors, roughly uniform sequencing depth was an assumption of the presence/absence analyses.

Primers: 60 Vbeta forward and 13 Jbeta reverse. Original data processing: In a later analysis, the count reached some 75 million unique TCR beta chains, with 8.5 million to 14 million shared. Assay used: immunoSEQ multiplex PCR; TCRdb lists only in-frame clones, some missing. That table supplies the V and J calls and clone size; D and trimming were determined from the DNA. The sample lists roughly 200,000 clones, around 74% occurring once. Looked up from germline, CDR1 is GTSNPN and CDR2 is SVGIG (reference sequence). This CDR3 is 14 amino acids long. V dropped 0 bases and J dropped 7 bases, with 13 bases sitting between them. Comments on this clone: Its matching antigen is unknown.

V and J are TRBV30 and TRBJ1-3; D might be TRBD1 (6 bases). The sample comprised PBMCs. The clonotype comes from a male donor in good health and CMV-seronegative. The CDR3 sequence: CAWSVRGAKNTIYF. The CDR3 nucleotides read TGTGCCTGGAGTGTTCGGGGGGCTAAGAACACCATATATTTT.